This TCR beta chain was sequenced during a study of T cells in Graves' hyperthyroidism and ophthalmopathy. No ophthalmopathy progression within 18 months constituted stable Graves' hyperthyroidism. This sample holds PBMCs from 8.5 to 10 ml fresh peripheral blood. Amplification yielded TCR beta CDR3 regions, with RNA transcripts as the source. HTBI primers were used for first-round RT-PCR of the TCR CDR3. TCRdb reprocessed the multiplex PCR reads via MiXCR and lists one record per CDR3 protein. The repertoire holds a few hundred thousand distinct CDR3 sequences, roughly 25% seen once, with 73% in the top ten. About this clonotype: The antigen is not known.

Findings and caveats of the study: Model-based prediction identified ophthalmopathy a median about 6.8 months prior to its onset.

This CDR3 region has 14 residues. Germline CDR1 SGHAT, CDR2 FQNNGV. Trimming left V 3 bases short and J 1 base short, with 9 bases between. This sequence originates from a man in his fifties or sixties with Graves' hyperthyroidism. The sample comprised blood. The chain recombines TRBV11-2 with TRBJ1-1; tentative D call: TRBD1 (5 bases). The CDR3 bases are TGTGCCAGCAGCTTCATGGGGGGGAACACTGAAGCTTTCTTT. It specifies CASSFMGGNTEAFF.